These 4 T cell receptor beta chains share one sample of origin, sequenced in a study of blood T cell repertoires in COVID-19. Using immunoSEQ multiplex PCR, the repertoire was profiled, and TCRdb retains in-frame clones only, with some absent. The sample contains some 150,000 clones, 65% to 85% of which appear only once. Sequenced sample: peripheral blood. The receptors were sampled from a man in his sixties with active or convalescent COVID-19.

This sequence joins TRBV28 and TRBJ2-7; TRBD2 matches 16 bases. The germline gives CDR1 MDHEN, CDR2 SYDVKM. This CDR3 region has 21 residues. J gave up 7 bases and V 5 bases, and 23 bases lay outside the gene matches. CDR3 protein: CASSMAFQPVGTSGRDKEQYF. As DNA, the CDR3 is TGTGCCAGCAGTATGGCTTTTCAGCCCGTAGGGACTAGCGGGAGGGATAAGGAGCAGTACTTC.

The chain carries TRBV5-4 and TRBJ1-2; TRBD1 aligns across 8 bases. Germline loops: CDR1 SGHNT, CDR2 YYREEE (reference sequence). The CDR3 runs 15 residues. Trimming cost V 2 bases and J 6 bases; bases outside gene matches: 9. The CDR3 spells CASSFGQGGLDGYTF. The CDR3 DNA follows: TGTGCCAGCAGCTTCGGACAGGGAGGCTTGGATGGCTACACCTTC.

The chain couples TRBV6-2 or TRBV6-3 to TRBJ2-3; TRBD1 agrees at 12 bases. Germline V gene lookup returns CDR1 MNHEY and CDR2 SVGEGT. The CDR3 has 16 amino acids. V trimming: 4 bases; J trimming: 6 bases; junction bases outside the gene matches: 8. The chain's CDR3 is CASSWGTGGIVDTQYF. As DNA, the CDR3 is TGTGCCAGCAGTTGGGGGACAGGGGGCATTGTGGATACGCAGTATTTT.

The chain couples TRBV16 to TRBJ1-5; possibly TRBD1 for D (6 bases). Germline V CDR1 and CDR2: KGHSY, FQNENV. Trimming pared 4 bases from V and 0 bases from J, leaving 7 bases between. CDR3 length equals 14 residues. The CDR3, as DNA: TGTGCCAGCAGCCCGGACAGTAGCAATCAGCCCCAGCATTTT. Translation gives CASSPDSSNQPQHF. Full variable domain (rest looked up from reference TRBV16 and TRBJ1-5): GEEVAQTPKHLVRGEGQKAKLYCAPIKGHSYVFWYQQVLKNEFKFLISFQNENVFDETGMPKERFSAKCLPNSPCSLEIQATKLEDSAVYFCASSPDSSNQPQHFGDGTRLSIL.